Below are 25 T cell receptor beta chains sequenced from a single sample in a study of beta chain features in type 1 diabetes. The sequenced template was cDNA made from the entire isolated RNA. Profiled with immunoSEQ multiplex PCR; TCRdb holds only in-frame clones, not every one. The data contain tens of thousands of clones, 25% to 35% of them seen just once; the ten biggest clones take up 0.4% to 0.55%. Sequencing was carried out using stem cell memory CD4+ T cells from blood. The receptors were sampled from a woman aged 18-30 years in good health.

The CDR3 sequence: CASSPMDSSTDTQYF. The CDR3 DNA follows: TGTGCCAGCTCACCAATGGACTCTTCCACAGATACGCAGTATTTT. This chain uses TRBV18 with TRBJ2-3; tentatively, D is TRBD2 (5 bases). The germline CDR1 and CDR2 sequences are KGHSH and LQKENI. V was clipped by 2 bases and J by 2 bases, with 11 bases between them. The CDR3 spans 15 residues.

This clone was counted a few times. This rearrangement joins TRBV19 to TRBJ2-1; D is unclear. The V and J ends lost 6 bases and 0 bases respectively, with 6 bases between them. The CDR3 is made up of 13 amino acids. Germline V gene data show CDR1 as LNHDA and CDR2 as SQIVND (reference sequence). The CDR3: CASRSSSYNEQFF. The CDR3 coding sequence is TGTGCCAGTAGATCGAGCTCCTACAATGAGCAGTTCTTC.

This clone has just a few counts. The DNA for the CDR3 is TGTGCCAGCAGTGAGTCTTATGGCTACACCTTC. Protein product: CASSESYGYTF. The J gene is TRBJ1-2, the V gene TRBV2; D remains unclear. In germline, CDR1 is SNHLY, CDR2 FYNNEI. Trimming stripped 3 bases from V and 5 bases from J, with 4 bases between. There are 11 residues in the CDR3.

The table lists this clone with a few counts. V gene TRBV2 combines with J gene TRBJ1-4; no clear D. In germline, CDR1 is SNHLY, CDR2 FYNNEI. The V and J ends lost 7 bases and 7 bases respectively, with 22 bases between them. CDR3 length equals 16 residues. The CDR3, as DNA: TGTGCCAGCAAAGGACCTTCTATGGACTCCCGTGAAAAACTGTTTTTT. Its translation: CASKGPSMDSREKLFF.

This clone has just a few counts. The genes are TRBV2 and TRBJ2-5; D possibly corresponds to TRBD1 (5 bases). The CDR3 loop spans 14 amino acids. Deletions cut 5 bases from V and 2 bases from J, with 12 bases between. CDR1 is SNHLY and CDR2 is FYNNEI in the germline V gene. The CDR3 region has the DNA TGTGCCAGCAGTCCCTCAGGGTTTCAAGAGACCCAGTACTTC. Translating gives CASSPSGFQETQYF.

This sequence joins TRBV13 and TRBJ1-1, with D hard to call. The CDR3 runs to 12 residues. Germline assignment: CDR1 PRHDT and CDR2 FYEKMQ (reference sequence). V lost 1 base and J 5 bases, leaving 5 bases between the germline ends. CDR3: CASSLAGTEAFF. In nucleotides, the CDR3 is TGTGCCAGCAGCTTAGCGGGTACTGAAGCTTTCTTT.

V usage is TRBV2 and J usage is TRBJ2-7; TRBD1 might be the D (5 bases). V gave up 5 bases and J gave up 6 bases, with 8 bases separating them. Germline V CDR1 and CDR2: SNHLY, FYNNEI. The length of the CDR3 is 11 residues. In nucleotides, the CDR3 is TGTGCCAGCAGTTCGACAGTCGAGCAGTACTTC. It codes for CASSSTVEQYF.

This clone was detected many times. This chain uses TRBV15 with TRBJ2-4; possibly TRBD1 for D (6 bases). The CDR3 has 13 amino acids. Germline V lookup: CDR1 LNHNV, CDR2 YYDKDF (reference sequence). Trimming pared 6 bases from V and 13 bases from J, leaving 19 bases between. CDR3 nucleotide sequence: TGTGCCACCAGTCTCCCCCCCCCAGGGGAACAGTACTTC. Encoded protein: CATSLPPPGEQYF.

The chain is built from TRBV5-4 and TRBJ2-5, with 8 nucleotides matching TRBD2. The CDR3 is 16 residues long. V was pared by 4 bases and J by 1 base, with 9 bases of the junction left unmatched. Looked up from germline, CDR1 is SGHNT and CDR2 is YYREEE (reference sequence). The CDR3 loop reads CASSPRLAGFQETQYF. CDR3 DNA: TGTGCCAGCAGCCCCCGGCTAGCGGGCTTCCAAGAGACCCAGTACTTC.

This clone was detected a few times. The genes are TRBV30 and TRBJ1-5; 10 bases fit TRBD1. The V gene end was trimmed by 2 bases and the J gene end by 8 bases; junction bases not matched to a gene: 3. The CDR3 sequence is 13 residues long. Germline V gene sequence: CDR1 GTSNPN, CDR2 SVGIG (reference sequence). In DNA form, the CDR3 reads TGTGCCTGGAGTTGGACAGGGGGGGAGCCCCAGCATTTT. It encodes CAWSWTGGEPQHF.

This clone has only a few counts. This chain connects TRBV19 to TRBJ2-7; tentatively, D is TRBD2 (5 bases). Germline CDR1 LNHDA, CDR2 SQIVND (reference sequence). CDR3 length equals 14 residues. V was cut by 5 bases and J by 1 base, with 12 bases left in between. The CDR3 protein is CASSSRTDSYEQYF. The CDR3 DNA reads TGTGCCAGTAGTTCACGGACTGATTCCTACGAGCAGTACTTC.

This clone has only a few counts. This chain links TRBV11-2 with TRBJ2-5; the D gene is possibly TRBD1 (5 bases). Trimming cost V 5 bases and J 6 bases, with 13 bases left between them. Germline loops: CDR1 SGHAT, CDR2 FQNNGV. The CDR3 contains 13 residues. The CDR3 nucleotides read TGTGCCAGCAGCAGCCGACAGTCCCAGACCCAGTACTTC. The encoded protein is CASSSRQSQTQYF.

J is TRBJ2-1 and V is TRBV19; TRBD1 aligns across 9 bases. There are 17 residues in the CDR3. Germline V gene sequence: CDR1 LNHDA, CDR2 SQIVND (reference sequence). V gave up 1 base and J gave up 7 bases; unmatched junction bases: 11. This CDR3 reads CASSIVPPGQGRNEQFF. The CDR3 DNA follows: TGTGCCAGTAGTATAGTTCCACCGGGACAGGGAAGGAATGAGCAGTTCTTC.

The V gene is TRBV30, the J gene TRBJ1-1, with 10 bases matching TRBD1. Unmatched junction bases numbered 5, after V lost 8 bases and J lost 5 bases. The CDR3 has 12 residues. From germline, CDR1 is GTSNPN and CDR2 SVGIG (reference sequence). The CDR3 loop is CALDRGQTEAFF. The DNA for the CDR3 is TGTGCCCTAGACAGGGGGCAGACTGAAGCTTTCTTT.

The rearrangement joins TRBV12-5 to TRBJ2-7, with 10 bases that match TRBD1. The CDR3 extends over 15 amino acids. Trimming removed 5 bases from V and 0 bases from J; junction bases left unmatched: 4. The germline gives CDR1 LGHNT, CDR2 FRNRAP. This chain's CDR3 is CASGTGTGASYEQYF. The CDR3 nucleotides are TGTGCTAGTGGTACCGGGACAGGGGCCTCCTACGAGCAGTACTTC.

The V call is TRBV6-5, the J call TRBJ1-3; no definite D call. CDR1 MNHEY and CDR2 SVGAGI come from the germline V gene. V was shortened by 5 bases and J by 0 bases, with 11 bases between the two germline ends. The CDR3 extends over 15 amino acids. CDR3 nucleotide sequence: TGTGCCAGCAGTCCTCAATGGAGCTCTGGAAACACCATATATTTT. Its protein is CASSPQWSSGNTIYF.

The V call is TRBV18, the J call TRBJ2-5, with 10 bases aligning to TRBD1. CDR3 length: 15 residues. Germline assignment: CDR1 KGHSH and CDR2 LQKENI. Unmatched junction bases numbered 2, after V lost 3 bases and J lost 1 base. Here the CDR3 DNA reads TGTGCCAGCTCACCGCGGACAGGGGGCCAAGAGACCCAGTACTTC. Translation: CASSPRTGGQETQYF.

The rearrangement links TRBV15 to TRBJ2-1, with 7 bases lining up with TRBD2. CDR3 length: 16 residues. The V segment lost 3 bases and the J segment 7 bases; nucleotides outside the gene matches: 12. The V gene's germline CDR1 is LNHNV and CDR2 YYDKDF (reference sequence). The CDR3 DNA reads as TGTGCCACCAGCAGCGCCCAGCGGGGACCCCCAAATGAGCAGTTCTTC. It yields the protein CATSSAQRGPPNEQFF.

The chain is built from TRBV5-1 and TRBJ2-7, with TRBD2 matching 10 bases. Germline V CDR1 and CDR2: SGHRS, YFSETQ. Germline trimming cut 2 bases from V and 7 bases from J; bases unmatched to any gene: 6. The CDR3 is made up of 14 amino acids. For the CDR3, the DNA is TGCGCCAGCAGCTTAGGAGCGGGGGGGCGTGAGCAGTACTTC. Protein: CASSLGAGGREQYF.

The V and J genes are TRBV10-3 and TRBJ1-4; 7 bases map to TRBD1. This CDR3 spans 13 amino acids. Per the germline V gene, CDR1 is ENHRY and CDR2 is SYGVKD. Trimming removed 4 bases from V and 8 bases from J; junction bases left unmatched: 4. CDR3 loop: CAISVQTGEKLFF. CDR3 sequence (DNA): TGTGCCATCAGTGTCCAGACAGGGGAAAAACTGTTTTTT.

The chain recombines TRBV11-2 with TRBJ2-5; D uncertain. The CDR3 has 13 amino acids. V was shortened by 5 bases and J by 5 bases, with 12 bases between the two germline ends. Per the germline V gene, CDR1 is SGHAT and CDR2 is FQNNGV. The DNA for the CDR3 is TGTGCCAGCAGCGCTCTAGGATGGGAGACCCAGTACTTC. It is translated as CASSALGWETQYF.

The chain employs TRBV2 and TRBJ2-7, with 12 bases identical to TRBD2. CDR1 is SNHLY, CDR2 FYNNEI, per germline. J lost 6 bases, V lost 6 bases, and 6 bases had no gene match. The CDR3 is 14 amino acids. CDR3 sequence (DNA): TGTGCCAGCAGCTCGACTAGCGGGAGTGCCGAGCAGTACTTC. This codes for CASSSTSGSAEQYF.

The V and J genes are TRBV29-1 and TRBJ2-2, with 7 bases fitting TRBD2. The V segment lost 6 bases and the J segment 2 bases; nucleotides outside the gene matches: 18. Germline V gene lookup returns CDR1 SQVTM and CDR2 ANQGSEA. The CDR3 sequence is 18 residues long. The CDR3 DNA reads TGCAGCGTCCTGGTGGGGGGGGGACGAAAAACTAACACCGGGGAGCTGTTTTTT. Amino acids: CSVLVGGGRKTNTGELFF.

The rearrangement joins TRBV7-2 to TRBJ1-2; 9 bases line up with TRBD1. CDR1 is SGHTA, CDR2 FQGNSA, per germline. The CDR3 spans 14 residues. The V segment lost 3 bases and the J segment 2 bases; nucleotides outside the gene matches: 1. In DNA, the CDR3 is TGTGCCAGCAGCTTTGGGACAGGGAACTATGGCTACACCTTC. It specifies CASSFGTGNYGYTF.

This clone was seen a handful of times. The chain employs TRBV9 and TRBJ1-4; 7 bases align to TRBD1. Germline V gives CDR1 SGDLS, CDR2 YYNGEE. V lost 1 base to trimming and J lost 16 bases; unmatched junction nucleotides: 10. CDR3 length equals 13 residues. This chain's CDR3 is CASSVNTDREKFF. Written as DNA, the CDR3 is TGTGCCAGCAGCGTAAACACCGACAGGGAGAAGTTTTTT. Drawing the rest from reference TRBV9 and TRBJ1-4, the complete variable domain is DSGVTQTPKHLITATGQRVTLRCSPRSGDLSVYWYQQSLDQGLQFLIQYYNGEERAKGNILERFSAQQFPDLHSELNLSSLELGDSALYFCASSVNTDREKFFGSGTQLSVL.